This TCR beta chain was captured in a study of T cell responses to AZD1222 COVID-19 vaccine. General study results and limits: Following two doses of AZD1222, Spike-specific TCR breadth and depth rose. Repertoire sampling occurred only after the peak T cell response.

Assay used: immunoSEQ multiplex PCR; TCRdb lists only in-frame clones, some missing. The table has roughly 120,000 clones, roughly 88% seen once. Germline CDR1 and CDR2: LNHDA and SQIVND (reference sequence). After removal of 4 bases from V and 4 bases from J, the junction contained 9 bases not matched to a gene. CDR3 length: 15 amino acids. On this clone: Its antigen remains unidentified.

Sequencing was performed on peripheral blood, taken on day 0 of AZD1222 vaccination. The TCR sequence derives from an adult in good health. The gene calls are TRBV19 and TRBJ1-1, with 7 bases lining up with TRBD1. CDR3 DNA sequence: TGTGCCAGTAGTACAGTACAGGGGTTTGGCACTGAAGCTTTCTTT. Translated: CASSTVQGFGTEAFF.